This TCR beta chain is from a study of control samples from healthy donors and cancer patients. Method: immunoSEQ multiplex PCR; TCRdb's copy keeps in-frame clones and lacks some. The data show approximately 150,000 clones, with around nine tenths seen just once and around 6.9% held by the top ten. Looked up from germline, CDR1 is SGDLS and CDR2 is YYNGEE. The CDR3 consists of 15 residues. The germline V and J ends were trimmed by 3 bases and 5 bases, with 14 bases remaining between them. The receptor's source is a man aged 45-65 years with head and neck cancer. Sequenced: PBMCs. This rearrangement joins TRBV9 to TRBJ2-2; D not resolved. The CDR3 loop reads CASSGLPSGTGELFF. The DNA of the CDR3 is TGTGCCAGCAGCGGGCTACCTAGTGGGACCGGGGAGCTGTTTTTT.